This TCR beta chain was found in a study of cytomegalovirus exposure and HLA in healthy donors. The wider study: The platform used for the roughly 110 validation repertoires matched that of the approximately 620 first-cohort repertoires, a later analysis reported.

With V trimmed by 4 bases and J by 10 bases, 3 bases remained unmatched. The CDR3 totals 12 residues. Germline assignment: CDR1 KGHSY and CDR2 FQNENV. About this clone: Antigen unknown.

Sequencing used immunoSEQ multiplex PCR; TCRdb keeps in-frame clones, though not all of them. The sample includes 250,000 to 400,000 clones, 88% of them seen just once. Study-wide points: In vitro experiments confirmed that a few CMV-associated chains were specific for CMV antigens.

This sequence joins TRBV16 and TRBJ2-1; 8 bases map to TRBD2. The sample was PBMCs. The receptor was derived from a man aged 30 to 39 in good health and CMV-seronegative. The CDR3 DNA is TGTGCCAGCAGCCTCAGCGGGGGCGAGCAGTTCTTC. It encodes CASSLSGGEQFF. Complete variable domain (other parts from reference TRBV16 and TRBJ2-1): GEEVAQTPKHLVRGEGQKAKLYCAPIKGHSYVFWYQQVLKNEFKFLISFQNENVFDETGMPKERFSAKCLPNSPCSLEIQATKLEDSAVYFCASSLSGGEQFFGPGTRLTVL.